Listed below are T cell receptor beta chains from one sample, sequenced in a study of OX40 agonist ivuxolimab in advanced cancers. Sequencing was performed with immunoSEQ multiplex PCR; in TCRdb, only in-frame clones are kept and a portion is missing. The data hold 7,000 to 8,500 clones, with roughly 80% observed a single time. Sequenced material: CD4+ or CD8+ T cells sorted from blood, taken in a trial of the OX40 agonist ivuxolimab. The receptor source for this set is an adult with an advanced solid tumor such as melanoma, head and neck, liver or kidney cancer. CDR3s include the opening cysteine and the closing phenylalanine or tryptophan. The D gene is left open where the match is weak. Some rows mark clone size as missing; the rest say once, few, many or name a class of expanded clone.

NA,TRBV5-8,TRBJ2-2,TRBD2,CASSSRGVNTGELFF,TGTGCCAGCAGCTCACGGGGGGTGAACACCGGGGAGCTGTTTTTT
NA,TRBV10-1,TRBJ2-2,NA,CASSETGISGELFF,TGCGCCAGCAGTGAGACAGGGATCTCCGGGGAGCTGTTTTTT
NA,TRBV19,TRBJ2-7,NA,CASSIDRRGFNEQYF,TGTGCCAGTAGTATAGATCGGCGGGGATTCAACGAGCAGTACTTC
NA,TRBV14,TRBJ1-4,TRBD1,CASSQWDRELFF,TGTGCCAGCAGCCAATGGGACAGGGAACTGTTTTTT
NA,TRBV6-5,TRBJ1-1,NA,CASSWGGGTEAFF,TGTGCCAGCAGTTGGGGCGGGGGCACTGAAGCTTTCTTT
NA,TRBV4-1,TRBJ2-5,NA,CASSPSAVWETQYF,TGCGCCAGCAGCCCTTCGGCGGTTTGGGAGACCCAGTACTTC
few,TRBV2,TRBJ2-2,NA,CASSRRSNTGELFF,TGTGCCAGCAGTCGCCGGTCGAACACCGGGGAGCTGTTTTTT
NA,TRBV5-1,TRBJ2-7,NA,CASSLRTETYEQYF,TGCGCCAGCAGCTTGAGGACAGAAACCTACGAGCAGTACTTC
NA,TRBV7-9,TRBJ2-7,NA,CASSLGTNPYEQYF,TGTGCCAGCAGCTTAGGGACCAATCCCTACGAGCAGTACTTC
NA,TRBV5-1,TRBJ2-7,NA,CASSLVSAIGEQYF,TGCGCCAGCAGCTTAGTTTCCGCAATAGGCGAGCAGTACTTC
NA,TRBV4-1,TRBJ2-2,TRBD1,CASSQELSRQGSNTGELFF,TGCGCCAGCAGCCAAGAATTGTCCCGACAGGGTAGTAACACCGGGGAGCTGTTTTTT
NA,TRBV6-6,TRBJ2-7,NA,CASAINRDGSYEQYF,TGTGCCAGCGCCATCAACCGGGACGGATCCTACGAGCAGTACTTC
NA,TRBV6-6,TRBJ2-5,NA,CASRGWGEGETQYF,TGTGCCAGCAGGGGATGGGGTGAGGGGGAGACCCAGTACTTC
NA,TRBV10-1,TRBJ1-6,NA,CASSLLSDSPLHF,TGCGCCAGCAGTCTGTTGTCTGATTCACCCCTCCACTTT
NA,TRBV29-1,TRBJ2-1,TRBD1,CSVFGTGFYNEQFF,TGCAGCGTTTTCGGGACAGGGTTCTACAATGAGCAGTTCTTC
NA,TRBV15,TRBJ2-1,NA,CATSRVPWGGMGGGESYNEQFF,TGTGCCACCAGCAGAGTGCCCTGGGGGGGGATGGGGGGCGGTGAGTCCTACAATGAGCAGTTCTTC
once,TRBV19,TRBJ1-1,NA,CASSIRPDSGATEAFF,TGTGCCAGTAGTATCCGTCCGGACTCAGGGGCAACTGAAGCTTTCTTT
NA,TRBV29-1,TRBJ1-1,NA,CSVEQGMNTEAFF,TGCAGCGTCGAACAGGGTATGAACACTGAAGCTTTCTTT
once,TRBV19,TRBJ2-7,NA,CASSTGPAYEQYF,TGTGCCAGTAGTACAGGACCGGCATACGAGCAGTACTTC
NA,TRBV7-6,TRBJ2-3,TRBD2,CASSLNSGGYTDTQYF,TGTGCCAGCAGCTTAAACAGCGGGGGCTACACAGATACGCAGTATTTT
NA,TRBV2,TRBJ2-3,NA,CASSEVGLEDTQYF,TGTGCCAGCAGTGAAGTAGGTTTGGAAGATACGCAGTATTTT
NA,TRBV15,TRBJ1-4,NA,CATSRDGESEKLFF,TGTGCCACCAGCAGAGACGGGGAGTCTGAAAAACTGTTTTTT
NA,TRBV19,TRBJ1-5,NA,CASSRTDLWPQHF,TGTGCCAGTAGTCGGACAGACCTTTGGCCCCAGCATTTT
many,TRBV19,TRBJ1-1,NA,CASSINTYYTEAFF,TGTGCCAGTAGTATTAACACGTACTACACTGAAGCTTTCTTT
medium-sized,TRBV29-1,TRBJ2-5,NA,CSVETIPPRPGTPQETQYF,TGCAGCGTTGAGACAATCCCCCCCAGGCCCGGGACTCCACAAGAGACCCAGTACTTC
NA,TRBV4-2,TRBJ1-6,TRBD1,CASSQDSDRTGFNSPLHF,TGTGCCAGCAGCCAAGATTCGGACCGGACAGGGTTCAATTCACCCCTCCACTTT
NA,TRBV6-4,TRBJ1-5,TRBD1,CASSAPGTGNSNQPQHF,TGTGCCAGCAGTGCCCCCGGGACAGGGAATAGCAATCAGCCCCAGCATTTT
few,TRBV2,TRBJ1-2,NA,CASRSGTGFNYGYTF,TGTGCCAGCAGATCGGGCACAGGGTTTAACTATGGCTACACCTTC
NA,TRBV7-6,TRBJ2-5,TRBD2,CASSLTSGGLQTQYF,TGTGCCAGCAGCCTGACTAGCGGGGGGTTACAGACCCAGTACTTC